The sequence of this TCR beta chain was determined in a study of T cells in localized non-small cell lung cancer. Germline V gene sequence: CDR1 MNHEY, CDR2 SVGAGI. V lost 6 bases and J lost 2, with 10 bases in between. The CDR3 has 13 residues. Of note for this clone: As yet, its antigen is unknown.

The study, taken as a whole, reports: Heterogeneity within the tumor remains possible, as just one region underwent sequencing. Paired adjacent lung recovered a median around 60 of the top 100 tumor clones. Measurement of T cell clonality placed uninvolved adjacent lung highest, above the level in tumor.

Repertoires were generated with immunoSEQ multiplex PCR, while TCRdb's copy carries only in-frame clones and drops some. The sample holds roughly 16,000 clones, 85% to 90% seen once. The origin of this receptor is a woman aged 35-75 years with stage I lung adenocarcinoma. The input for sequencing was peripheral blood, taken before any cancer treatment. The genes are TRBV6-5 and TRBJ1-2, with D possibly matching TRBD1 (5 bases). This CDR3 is CASSESGNYGYTF. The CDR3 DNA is TGTGCCAGCAGCGAGTCAGGGAACTATGGCTACACCTTC.